These 26 T cell receptor beta chains share one sample of origin, sequenced in a study of shared clonotypes between healthy human individuals. Libraries were prepared by immunoSEQ multiplex PCR; TCRdb keeps only in-frame clonotypes and omits some of them. The table lists millions of clones, over 85% of them singletons. Sequencing was carried out using naive CD4+ T cells from PBMCs. Subset of the sample: CD45RA+ positively selected. The receptor set was obtained from a man between 18 and 29 years old in good health. Some clones in this sample may be carry-over from other donors' samples.

The V call is TRBV5-6, the J call TRBJ1-5, with D possibly matching TRBD1 (5 bases). Germline values: CDR1 SGHDT, CDR2 YYEEEE. Deletions cut 3 bases from V and 6 bases from J, with 10 bases between. The CDR3 has 13 residues. This CDR3 is CASSWGRGQPQHF. The CDR3 DNA reads as TGTGCCAGCAGCTGGGGAAGGGGTCAGCCCCAGCATTTT.

This clone was counted once. The rearrangement links TRBV10-1 to TRBJ2-1; D might be TRBD2 (6 bases). Deletions cut 0 bases from V and 6 bases from J, with 24 bases between. CDR1 WNHNN and CDR2 SYGVQD come from the germline V gene (reference sequence). The CDR3 has 19 amino acids. The CDR3 DNA reads TGCGCCAGCAGTGAGTCCGGGGGATACTCCCCCAAGCCCATCAATGAGCAGTTCTTC. This gives the protein CASSESGGYSPKPINEQFF.

This sequence joins TRBV5-4 and TRBJ1-3; 8 bases are a match to TRBD1. J lost 2 bases, V lost 3 bases, and 7 bases had no gene match. CDR3 length: 16 residues. Germline-derived CDR1 and CDR2 are SGHNT and YYREEE (reference sequence). CDR3 nucleotide sequence: TGTGCCAGCAGCTCTCGACAGGGGACAACTGGAAACACCATATATTTT. This encodes CASSSRQGTTGNTIYF.

The J gene is TRBJ2-6, the V gene TRBV7-3; 8 bases match TRBD1. Trimming took 5 bases from V and 0 from J; bases not matched to a gene: 9. Germline V gene data show CDR1 as SGHTA and CDR2 as FQGTGA. This CDR3 is built from 18 residues. CDR3 coding DNA: TGTGCCAGCAGCGGACAGGGAAACTCCGGCTCTGGGGCCAACGTCCTGACTTTC. Translation: CASSGQGNSGSGANVLTF.

The DNA of the CDR3 is TGTGCCAGCACCAAAGATCTAGGAGGTTCCGGGGAGCTGTTTTTT. Translating gives CASTKDLGGSGELFF. This chain uses TRBV5-6 with TRBJ2-2; D is possibly TRBD2 (5 bases). The germline gives CDR1 SGHDT, CDR2 YYEEEE. The CDR3 runs to 15 residues. V was shortened by 6 bases and J by 6 bases, with 18 bases between the two germline ends. Variable domain in full (rest from reference TRBV5-6 and TRBJ2-2): DAGVTQSPTHLIKTRGQQVTLRCSPKSGHDTVSWYQQALGQGPQFIFQYYEEEERQRGNFPDRFSGHQFPNYSSELNVNALLLGDSALYLCASTKDLGGSGELFFGEGSRLTVL.

This clone was seen once. CDR3 sequence: CATSRDRRLAGGTDTQYF. Written as DNA, the CDR3 is TGTGCCACCAGCAGAGATCGGAGGCTAGCGGGGGGCACAGATACGCAGTATTTT. V is TRBV15 and J is TRBJ2-3, with 10 positions matching TRBD2. The CDR3 extends over 18 amino acids. Germline V lookup: CDR1 LNHNV, CDR2 YYDKDF (reference sequence). Trimming cost V 0 bases and J 1 base; bases outside gene matches: 7.

The V gene is TRBV7-7, the J gene TRBJ2-2; D gene ambiguous. This CDR3 region has 16 residues. V was trimmed by 5 bases and J by 0 bases, leaving 13 bases between them. CDR1 is SSHAT, CDR2 FNYEAQ, per germline (reference sequence). The CDR3 nucleotides are TGTGCCAGCAGCCCCAGAGCCTCCCCGAACACCGGGGAGCTGTTTTTT. It encodes CASSPRASPNTGELFF.

The chain links TRBV7-6 to TRBJ2-7; 8 bases line up with TRBD1. The germline V gene encodes CDR1 SGHVS and CDR2 FNYEAQ. J lost 2 bases, V lost 0 bases, and 6 bases had no gene match. The CDR3 is 16 amino acids. The CDR3 reads CASSLATGQAPYEQYF. CDR3 coding DNA: TGTGCCAGCAGCTTAGCAACGGGACAGGCGCCCTACGAGCAGTACTTC.

In this sample, this clone turned up once. The gene calls are TRBV14 and TRBJ2-2, with D possibly matching TRBD1 (6 bases). The CDR3 spans 14 residues. V was cut by 7 bases and J by 1 base, with 10 bases left in between. CDR1 and CDR2 (germline): SGHDN, FVKESK. The CDR3 sequence is CASKLGQNTGELFF. The CDR3 DNA reads TGTGCCAGCAAGTTGGGACAGAACACCGGGGAGCTGTTTTTT. The full variable domain, completed using reference TRBV14 and TRBJ2-2, is EAGVTQFPSHSVIEKGQTVTLRCDPISGHDNLYWYRRVMGKEIKFLLHFVKESKQDESGMPNNRFLAERTGGTYSTLKVQPAELEDSGVYFCASKLGQNTGELFFGEGSRLTVL.

The rearrangement links TRBV30 to TRBJ2-1, with D possibly being TRBD1 (5 bases). Deletions cut 3 bases from V and 0 bases from J, with 9 bases between. This CDR3 comprises 14 residues. Per the germline V gene, CDR1 is GTSNPN and CDR2 is SVGIG (reference sequence). CDR3 amino acids: CAWRTVVSYNEQFF. CDR3 nucleotide sequence: TGTGCCTGGAGGACAGTTGTCTCCTACAATGAGCAGTTCTTC.

This clone was recorded once. J is TRBJ2-1 and V is TRBV10-1; D is possibly TRBD2 (6 bases). This CDR3 contains 18 residues. Deletions cut 2 bases from V and 0 bases from J, with 17 bases between. Germline V gives CDR1 WNHNN, CDR2 SYGVQD (reference sequence). CDR3 in amino acids: CASSEAGRRKSSYNEQFF. CDR3 nucleotide sequence: TGCGCCAGCAGTGAGGCCGGGAGACGAAAAAGCTCCTACAATGAGCAGTTCTTC.

This chain joins TRBV9 and TRBJ2-5, with TRBD1 matching 7 bases. CDR1 and CDR2 (germline): SGDLS, YYNGEE. The V segment lost 3 bases and the J segment 5 bases; nucleotides outside the gene matches: 7. The CDR3 extends over 14 amino acids. CDR3 protein: CASSARGNGETQYF. The CDR3 DNA reads TGTGCCAGCAGCGCCAGGGGGAACGGGGAGACCCAGTACTTC.

The rearrangement uses TRBV7-9 and TRBJ2-3; D is unresolved. CDR3 length: 12 residues. V was clipped by 5 bases and J by 5 bases, with 8 bases between them. Germline CDR1 reads SEHNR; CDR2 reads FQNEAQ (reference sequence). DNA of the CDR3: TGTGCCAGCAGCCCTTCCGGAGATACGCAGTATTTT. This codes for CASSPSGDTQYF.

This clone is a singleton in its sample. Other DNA variants within this sample encode the same CDR3. In DNA form, the CDR3 reads TGTGCCAGCAGCGTAGGAGGCTCACAAGAGACCCAGTACTTC. This sequence encodes CASSVGGSQETQYF. The gene calls are TRBV9 and TRBJ2-5; D unclear. V was trimmed by 0 bases and J by 2 bases, leaving 8 bases between them. Germline lookup yields CDR1 SGDLS and CDR2 YYNGEE. The CDR3 runs 14 residues. Full variable domain (remainder filled in from reference TRBV9 and TRBJ2-5): DSGVTQTPKHLITATGQRVTLRCSPRSGDLSVYWYQQSLDQGLQFLIQYYNGEERAKGNILERFSAQQFPDLHSELNLSSLELGDSALYFCASSVGGSQETQYFGPGTRLLVL.

V gene TRBV23-1 combines with J gene TRBJ2-7, with D maybe TRBD2 (6 bases). TRBV23-1 counts as an open reading frame of uncertain function. Trimming took 4 bases from V and 3 from J, leaving 10 bases between them. This CDR3 contains 13 residues. CDR3 nucleotides: TGCGCCAGCAGTCCGGGACTTATCTACGAGCAGTACTTC. Translating it yields CASSPGLIYEQYF.

The chain links TRBV6-1 to TRBJ2-7; D call uncertain. From germline, CDR1 is MNHNS and CDR2 SASEGT. This CDR3 contains 12 residues. Trimming shortened V by 10 bases and J by 0 bases, and 10 bases separated the two germline ends. As DNA, the CDR3 is TGTGCCATTTCGGTATACTCCTACGAGCAGTACTTC. Its translation is CAISVYSYEQYF.

The chain uses TRBV5-1 and TRBJ1-2, with a weak D call TRBD1 (5 bases). The germline V gene encodes CDR1 SGHRS and CDR2 YFSETQ. The V gene lost 4 bases and the J gene lost 5 bases, with 15 bases spanning the gap. CDR3 length: 14 amino acids. CDR3 sequence (DNA): TGCGCCAGCAGCGAGGGGCCAACATTTTATGGCTACACCTTC. Amino acids: CASSEGPTFYGYTF.

Concerning this clone: Distinct nucleotide sequences in the sample also encode this CDR3. The CDR3, as DNA: TGTGCCAGCAGCCCTAGGACCTACAATGAGCAGTTCTTC. Its translation is CASSPRTYNEQFF. The chain combines TRBV6-5 with TRBJ2-1; no clear D gene. Germline values: CDR1 MNHEY, CDR2 SVGAGI. The V end was cut by 6 bases, the J end by 2 bases, with 8 bases between. The CDR3 is 13 residues long.

The chain joins TRBV28 to TRBJ2-1; 10 nucleotides align to TRBD2. CDR1 is MDHEN, CDR2 SYDVKM, per germline. V gave up 7 bases and J gave up 0 bases; unmatched junction bases: 12. There are 18 residues in the CDR3. The CDR3 reads CASISFPSSGSSYNEQFF. The CDR3, as DNA: TGTGCCAGCATCTCGTTCCCTTCTAGCGGGAGCTCCTACAATGAGCAGTTCTTC.

The rearrangement links TRBV9 to TRBJ1-3; 9 nucleotides align to TRBD1. Germline lookup yields CDR1 SGDLS and CDR2 YYNGEE. V trimming: 2 bases; J trimming: 4 bases; junction bases outside the gene matches: 7. CDR3 length: 16 residues. The chain's CDR3 is CASSVGGQGNGNTIYF. CDR3 nucleotides: TGTGCCAGCAGCGTGGGGGGACAGGGTAACGGAAACACCATATATTTT.

The V gene is TRBV30, the J gene TRBJ1-2; D is uncertain. The V and J ends lost 3 bases and 4 bases respectively, with 21 bases between them. Germline values: CDR1 GTSNPN, CDR2 SVGIG (reference sequence). This CDR3 is built from 16 residues. The DNA for the CDR3 is TGTGCCTGGAGATCTCCTCCCCTCCCTGGGCCCTATGGCTACACCTTC. This translates into CAWRSPPLPGPYGYTF.

The chain uses TRBV7-9 and TRBJ2-2; a possible D gene is TRBD1 (6 bases). CDR3 length: 16 residues. V lost 2 bases and J 1 base, leaving 11 bases between the germline ends. The germline CDR1 and CDR2 sequences are SEHNR and FQNEAQ (reference sequence). The CDR3 loop reads CASSLFTGMNTGELFF. The CDR3, as DNA: TGTGCCAGCAGCTTATTTACAGGGATGAACACCGGGGAGCTGTTTTTT.

The chain combines TRBV28 with TRBJ1-2, with a tentative D call TRBD1 (5 bases). Trimming left V 5 bases short and J 4 bases short, with 14 bases between. Germline lookup yields CDR1 MDHEN and CDR2 SYDVKM. This CDR3 is 14 amino acids long. The CDR3 DNA reads TGTGCCAGCAGTACCCAACTTGGGGGCTATGGCTACACCTTC. Residues: CASSTQLGGYGYTF.

About this clone itself: Distinct nucleotide sequences in the sample also encode this CDR3. The chain combines TRBV25-1 with TRBJ2-3; 10 nucleotides align to TRBD2. The CDR3 has 14 amino acids. Germline trimming cut 3 bases from V and 6 bases from J; bases unmatched to any gene: 3. The germline V gene has CDR1 MGHDK and CDR2 SYGVNS. CDR3 sequence (DNA): TGTGCCAGCAGTGAGCCTAGCGGGAGTGATACGCAGTATTTT. It codes for CASSEPSGSDTQYF.

The DNA of the CDR3 is TGTGCCAGCAGTTACGGGTTTCTAGCGGGAGGATCCTACAATGAGCAGTTCTTC. This codes for CASSYGFLAGGSYNEQFF. The chain recombines TRBV9 with TRBJ2-1, with 11 bases identical to TRBD2. In germline, CDR1 is SGDLS, CDR2 YYNGEE. The CDR3 extends over 18 amino acids. Germline trimming cut 5 bases from V and 1 base from J; bases unmatched to any gene: 11.

V and J are TRBV7-3 and TRBJ2-5; the D gene is possibly TRBD1 (5 bases). The V gene's germline CDR1 is SGHTA and CDR2 FQGTGA. This CDR3 has 15 amino acids. V lost 2 bases, J lost 5 bases, and 15 bases lay in between. The CDR3 reads CASSLGSVKGETQYF. The CDR3 DNA reads as TGTGCCAGCAGCTTAGGATCCGTGAAGGGGGAGACCCAGTACTTC.